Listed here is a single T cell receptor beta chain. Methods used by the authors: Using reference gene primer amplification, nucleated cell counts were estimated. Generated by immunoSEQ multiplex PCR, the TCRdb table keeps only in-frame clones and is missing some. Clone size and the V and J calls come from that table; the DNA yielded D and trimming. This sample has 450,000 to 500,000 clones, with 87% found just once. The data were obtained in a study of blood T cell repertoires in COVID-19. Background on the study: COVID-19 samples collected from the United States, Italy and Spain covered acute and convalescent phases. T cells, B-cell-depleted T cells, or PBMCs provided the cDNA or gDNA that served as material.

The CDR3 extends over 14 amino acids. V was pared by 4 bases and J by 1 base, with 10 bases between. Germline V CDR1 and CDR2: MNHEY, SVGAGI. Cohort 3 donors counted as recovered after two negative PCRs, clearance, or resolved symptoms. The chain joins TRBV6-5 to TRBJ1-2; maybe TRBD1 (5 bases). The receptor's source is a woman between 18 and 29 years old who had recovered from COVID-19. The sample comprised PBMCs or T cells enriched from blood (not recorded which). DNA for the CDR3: TGTGCCAGCAGTTTAGGGGAGGGTAACTATGGCTACACCTTC. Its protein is CASSLGEGNYGYTF.